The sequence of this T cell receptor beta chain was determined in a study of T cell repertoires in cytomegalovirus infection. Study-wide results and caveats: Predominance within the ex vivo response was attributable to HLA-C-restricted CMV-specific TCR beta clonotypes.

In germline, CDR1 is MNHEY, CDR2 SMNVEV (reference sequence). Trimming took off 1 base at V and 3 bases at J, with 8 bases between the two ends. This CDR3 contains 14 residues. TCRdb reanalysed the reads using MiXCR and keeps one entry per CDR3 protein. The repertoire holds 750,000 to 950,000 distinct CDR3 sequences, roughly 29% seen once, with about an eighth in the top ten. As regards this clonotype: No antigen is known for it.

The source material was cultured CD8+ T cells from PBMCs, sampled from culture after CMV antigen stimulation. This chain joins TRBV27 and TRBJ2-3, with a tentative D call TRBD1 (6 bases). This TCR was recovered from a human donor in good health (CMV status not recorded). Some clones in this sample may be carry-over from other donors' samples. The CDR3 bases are TGTGCCAGCAGTTTATTTACAGGGACAGATACGCAGTATTTT. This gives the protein CASSLFTGTDTQYF.